This TCR beta chain originates from a study of T cell repertoires in aging, cancer and after chemotherapy. For the study at large: Donor ages fell into six groups from 30 or younger up to 70 or older.

TRB rearrangements spanning V, D and J were amplified using mixed TRB-A/B primers. TCRdb reanalysed the multiplex PCR reads using MiXCR and keeps one entry per CDR3 protein. The sample carries 340 or so distinct CDR3 sequences, around 23% recorded once. This CDR3 comprises 11 residues. Germline V gives CDR1 SGHVS, CDR2 FNYEAQ. V lost 5 bases and J lost 3, with 5 bases in between. This clonotype was recorded a few times. Amplification of TCR beta used genomic DNA extracted from peripheral blood. The sequence derives from a human donor with a blood cancer. The chain couples TRBV7-6 to TRBJ2-7; unclear D gene. Sequences were obtained from blood. CDR3 coding DNA: TGTGCCAGCAGCCCGGGCTACGAGCAGTACTTC. As protein: CASSPGYEQYF.